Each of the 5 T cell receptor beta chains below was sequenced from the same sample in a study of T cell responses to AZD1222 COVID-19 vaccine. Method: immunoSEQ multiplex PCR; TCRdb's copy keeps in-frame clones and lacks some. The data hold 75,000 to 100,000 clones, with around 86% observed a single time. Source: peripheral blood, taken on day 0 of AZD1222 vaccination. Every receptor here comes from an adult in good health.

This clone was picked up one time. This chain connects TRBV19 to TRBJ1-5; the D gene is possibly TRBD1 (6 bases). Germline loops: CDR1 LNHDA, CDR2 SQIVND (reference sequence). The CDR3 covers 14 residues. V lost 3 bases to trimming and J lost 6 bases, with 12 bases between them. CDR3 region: CASSISGAGQPQHF. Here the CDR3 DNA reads TGTGCCAGTAGTATTTCGGGGGCCGGTCAGCCCCAGCATTTT.

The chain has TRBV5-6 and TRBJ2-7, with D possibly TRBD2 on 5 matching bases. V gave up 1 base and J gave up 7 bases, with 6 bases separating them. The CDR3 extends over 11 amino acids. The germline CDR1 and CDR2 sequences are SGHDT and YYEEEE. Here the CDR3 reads CASSLRREQYF. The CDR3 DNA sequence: TGTGCCAGCAGCTTGAGGAGGGAGCAGTACTTC.

This CDR3 is CASSSAGNKETQYF. The CDR3, as DNA: TGTGCCAGCAGCTCAGCGGGCAACAAAGAGACCCAGTACTTC. The gene calls are TRBV5-4 and TRBJ2-5; D is perhaps TRBD2 (6 bases). This CDR3 has 14 amino acids. The germline CDR1 and CDR2 sequences are SGHNT and YYREEE (reference sequence). Trimming removed 3 bases from V and 3 bases from J, with 12 bases in between.

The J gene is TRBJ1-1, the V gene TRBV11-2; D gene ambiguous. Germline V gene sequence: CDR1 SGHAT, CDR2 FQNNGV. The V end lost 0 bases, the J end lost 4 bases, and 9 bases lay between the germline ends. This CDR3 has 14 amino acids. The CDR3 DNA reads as TGTGCCAGCAGCTTAGATGTCGACGGCACTGAAGCTTTCTTT. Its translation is CASSLDVDGTEAFF.

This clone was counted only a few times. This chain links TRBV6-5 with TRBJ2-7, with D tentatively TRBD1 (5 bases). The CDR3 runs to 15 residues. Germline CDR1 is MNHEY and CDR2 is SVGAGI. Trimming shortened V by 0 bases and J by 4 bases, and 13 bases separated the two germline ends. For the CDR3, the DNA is TGTGCCAGCAGTTACTCGATGGGCAGGGTTTACGAGCAGTACTTC. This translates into CASSYSMGRVYEQYF.